The 16 T cell receptor beta chains reported below all come from one sample, sequenced in a study of blood T cell repertoires in COVID-19 (dated by TCRdb to about 2020). The receptor library was made with the immunoSEQ multiplex PCR assay. The source is immuneACCESS, and TCRdb retained only in-frame sequences with V and J called. Part of the clones is not carried over; for the studies checked, unresolved V genes explain less than half of this, and the remainder is unexplained. The sample contains 150,000 to 200,000 clones, approximately 85% of them found a single time. The ten largest account for more than 2.5% of the sample. The sequencing sample was made of peripheral blood. Every receptor here comes from a man between 60 and 75 years old with acute or convalescent COVID-19.

This clone was observed a single time. The chain recombines TRBV2 with TRBJ1-3; D is perhaps TRBD1 (6 bases). The germline CDR1 and CDR2 sequences are SNHLY and FYNNEI. This CDR3 is 18 amino acids long. V lost 0 bases and J lost 0, with 15 bases in between. The CDR3 nucleotides are TGTGCCAGCAGTGAAGCGCTTCGGGGGGCTTCCTCTGGAAACACCATATATTTT. Encoded protein: CASSEALRGASSGNTIYF.

V gene TRBV2 combines with J gene TRBJ1-5, with 8 bases matching TRBD1. The V gene's germline CDR1 is SNHLY and CDR2 FYNNEI. The CDR3 contains 14 residues. After removal of 7 bases from V and 4 bases from J, the junction contained 6 bases not matched to a gene. CDR3 sequence (DNA): TGTGCCAGCACCCAGGGGGCTAGAAATCAGCCCCAGCATTTT. As protein: CASTQGARNQPQHF.

CDR3 sequence (DNA): TGTGCCACCAGTGATCCATCCTGGTCGGTGGGTAGCGTCGACAATGAGCAGTTCTTC. Amino acid sequence: CATSDPSWSVGSVDNEQFF. The rearrangement uses TRBV24-1 and TRBJ2-1, with D possibly being TRBD2 (5 bases). CDR3 size: 19 residues. Germline V lookup: CDR1 KGHDR, CDR2 SFDVKD. V was trimmed by 3 bases and J by 5 bases, leaving 25 bases between them.

The chain is built from TRBV19 and TRBJ1-4; D unclear. Trimming took 3 bases from V and 3 from J, leaving 14 bases between them. Per the germline V gene, CDR1 is LNHDA and CDR2 is SQIVND (reference sequence). The CDR3 is 16 residues long. The CDR3 DNA is TGTGCCAGTAGTATTGGCAGGACTCGGGCTAATGAAAAACTGTTTTTT. This encodes CASSIGRTRANEKLFF.

The chain combines TRBV5-1 with TRBJ1-2; 8 bases line up with TRBD1. The CDR3 consists of 14 residues. Germline-derived CDR1 and CDR2 are SGHRS and YFSETQ. The J segment lost 4 bases and the V segment lost 4 bases, leaving 6 bases of the junction unmatched. The CDR3 here is CASSPGQGAYGYTF. The CDR3, as DNA: TGCGCCAGCAGCCCAGGACAGGGCGCCTATGGCTACACCTTC.

This chain joins TRBV6-1 and TRBJ2-6, with TRBD1 matching 12 bases. The CDR3 spans 17 residues. J was trimmed by 3 bases and V by 4 bases; bases with no gene match: 4. Germline CDR1 MNHNS, CDR2 SASEGT. The CDR3 sequence is CASSAGTGGFGANVLTF. CDR3 bases: TGTGCCAGCAGTGCGGGGACAGGGGGCTTTGGGGCCAACGTCCTGACTTTC.

The rearrangement joins TRBV28 to TRBJ1-1; a weak D match, TRBD1 (6 bases). The germline gives CDR1 MDHEN, CDR2 SYDVKM. V dropped 11 bases and J dropped 2 bases, with 15 bases sitting between them. This CDR3 is built from 13 residues. The CDR3 loop is CAAWGQINTEAFF. Here the CDR3 DNA reads TGTGCCGCTTGGGGGCAGATCAACACTGAAGCTTTCTTT.

This chain connects TRBV6-1 to TRBJ1-2; 7 bases line up with TRBD1. The CDR3 has 16 amino acids. Germline loops: CDR1 MNHNS, CDR2 SASEGT. V was clipped by 2 bases and J by 0 bases; unmatched bases: 6. As DNA, the CDR3 is TGTGCCAGCAGTGAACGAGGGGGCCGACCTAACTATGGCTACACCTTC. Encoded protein: CASSERGGRPNYGYTF.

The genes are TRBV11-2 and TRBJ2-5; D is undetermined. CDR1 is SGHAT, CDR2 FQNNGV, per germline. The V end lost 3 bases, the J end lost 1 base, and 6 bases lay between the germline ends. The CDR3 has 13 amino acids. Here the CDR3 reads CASSFGSQETQYF. The DNA for the CDR3 is TGTGCCAGCAGCTTTGGCAGCCAAGAGACCCAGTACTTC. Complete variable domain (other parts from reference TRBV11-2 and TRBJ2-5): EAGVAQSPRYKIIEKRQSVAFWCNPISGHATLYWYQQILGQGPKLLIQFQNNGVVDDSQLPKDRFSAERLKGVDSTLKIQPAKLEDSAVYLCASSFGSQETQYFGPGTRLLVL.

The rearrangement uses TRBV29-1 and TRBJ1-1; 7 positions agree with TRBD1. The CDR3 has 14 amino acids. J was trimmed by 5 bases and V by 5 bases; bases with no gene match: 11. Germline loops: CDR1 SQVTM, CDR2 ANQGSEA. The CDR3 is CSVHLQGSLTEAFF. Here the CDR3 DNA reads TGCAGCGTTCACCTACAGGGGTCGTTAACTGAAGCTTTCTTT.

The chain carries TRBV2 and TRBJ2-1, with 7 bases matching TRBD2. Germline CDR1 and CDR2: SNHLY and FYNNEI. V trimming: 7 bases; J trimming: 10 bases; junction bases outside the gene matches: 10. The CDR3 consists of 13 residues. CDR3 amino acids: CASTREARPEQFF. The CDR3 bases are TGTGCCAGCACACGGGAGGCCCGCCCAGAGCAGTTCTTC.

Written as DNA, the CDR3 is TGTGCCAGCAGCTTGGGTACGGCCTACAATGAGCAGTTCTTC. Translated: CASSLGTAYNEQFF. This sequence joins TRBV5-5 and TRBJ2-1; D remains unclear. V gave up 0 bases and J gave up 2 bases, with 6 bases separating them. The CDR3 is made up of 14 amino acids. Germline CDR1 and CDR2: SGHKS and YYEKEE (reference sequence).

J is TRBJ1-5 and V is TRBV7-9; D not certain. Between the trimmed V and J ends, which lost 1 base and 5 bases, there was a span of 9 bases. CDR1 and CDR2 (germline): SEHNR, FQNEAQ (reference sequence). This CDR3 is 14 amino acids long. The CDR3 DNA reads TGTGCCAGCAGCTTAGTGAACAGTGATCAGCCCCAGCATTTT. Its protein product is CASSLVNSDQPQHF.

Here the CDR3 DNA reads TGTGCCAGCTCACCACCTATCGTATATGCGGGGGAGGATCTCGGCGAGCAGTACTTC. Amino acids: CASSPPIVYAGEDLGEQYF. The chain couples TRBV18 to TRBJ2-7; 7 positions match TRBD2. Trimming at V came to 0 bases and at J to 6 bases, leaving 20 bases not matched to a gene. From germline, CDR1 is KGHSH and CDR2 LQKENI. CDR3 length: 19 residues.

This chain connects TRBV27 to TRBJ1-1; 7 nucleotides line up with TRBD1. The V gene's germline CDR1 is MNHEY and CDR2 SMNVEV (reference sequence). This CDR3 spans 15 amino acids. The V and J ends lost 4 bases and 1 base, in that order; junction bases with no gene match: 6. As DNA, the CDR3 is TGTGCCAGCAGTTCGACAGGGATTTGGAACACTGAAGCTTTCTTT. It is translated as CASSSTGIWNTEAFF.

The rearrangement links TRBV10-3 to TRBJ1-1, with 7 positions matching TRBD1. The CDR3 loop spans 13 amino acids. Germline V gene sequence: CDR1 ENHRY, CDR2 SYGVKD. Unmatched junction bases numbered 5, after V lost 9 bases and J lost 1 base. The CDR3 loop reads CAIRRDRNTEAFF. Here the CDR3 DNA reads TGTGCCATTCGCCGGGACAGGAACACTGAAGCTTTCTTT.